This T cell receptor beta chain was sequenced during a study of beta chain features in type 1 diabetes. Study-wide points: When cDNA is sequenced, cells with high TCR expression could be over-represented. Fewer junction insertions and more nucleotide deletions appeared in type 1 diabetes patients.

This clone was seen a handful of times. Its antigen is not identified. Without exception, sorted populations had purity beyond 98%. Sequenced material consisted of expressed TCRB transcripts (all of the isolated RNA was reverse transcribed). Using immunoSEQ multiplex PCR, the repertoire was profiled, and TCRdb retains in-frame clones only, with some absent. The data contain about 150,000 clones, about a tenth of them singletons. J gave up 10 bases and V 5 bases, and 9 bases lay outside the gene matches. CDR1 and CDR2 (germline): SGHAT, FQNNGV. CDR3 size: 15 residues. V usage is TRBV11-2 and J usage is TRBJ2-1; TRBD1 aligns across 12 bases. The receptor comes from a man aged 18 to 29 in good health. Sequences were obtained from central memory CD4+ T cells from blood. CDR3 region: CASSVWGQGAGEQFF. Here the CDR3 DNA reads TGTGCCAGCAGCGTGTGGGGACAGGGGGCAGGAGAGCAGTTCTTC.